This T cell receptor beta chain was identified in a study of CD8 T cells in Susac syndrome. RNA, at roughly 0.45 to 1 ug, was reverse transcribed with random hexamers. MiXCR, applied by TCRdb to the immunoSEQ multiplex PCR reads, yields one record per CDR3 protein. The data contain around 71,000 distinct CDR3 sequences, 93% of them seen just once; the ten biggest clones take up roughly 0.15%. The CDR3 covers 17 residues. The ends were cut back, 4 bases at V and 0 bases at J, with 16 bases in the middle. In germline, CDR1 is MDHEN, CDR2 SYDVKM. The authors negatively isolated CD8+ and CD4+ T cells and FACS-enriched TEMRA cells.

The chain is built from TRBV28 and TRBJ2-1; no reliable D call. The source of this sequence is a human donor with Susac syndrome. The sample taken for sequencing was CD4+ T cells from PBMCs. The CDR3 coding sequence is TGTGCCAGCAGTTCTGTGCGAGGCAGAGGCTCCTACAATGAGCAGTTCTTC. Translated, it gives CASSSVRGRGSYNEQFF.